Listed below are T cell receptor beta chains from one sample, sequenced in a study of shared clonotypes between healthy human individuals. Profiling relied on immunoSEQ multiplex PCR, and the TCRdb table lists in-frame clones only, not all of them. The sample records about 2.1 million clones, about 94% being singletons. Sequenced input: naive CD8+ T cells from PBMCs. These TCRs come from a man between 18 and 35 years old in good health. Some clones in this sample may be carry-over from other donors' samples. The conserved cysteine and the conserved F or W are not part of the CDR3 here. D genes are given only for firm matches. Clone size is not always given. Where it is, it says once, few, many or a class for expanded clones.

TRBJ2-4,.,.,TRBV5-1,ASSLEGPEGLGNIQY
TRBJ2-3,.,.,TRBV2,ASSGLGQSTQY
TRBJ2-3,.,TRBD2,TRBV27,ASSPGTSGADTQY
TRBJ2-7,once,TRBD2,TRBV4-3,ASSQWLGTRDYEQY
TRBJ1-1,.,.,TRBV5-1,ASSLGGSNTEAF
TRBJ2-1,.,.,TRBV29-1,SVERFGDRDNEQF
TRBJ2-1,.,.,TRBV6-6,ASSQGHRNEQF
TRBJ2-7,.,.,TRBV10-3,AISESNYPGGGLYEQY
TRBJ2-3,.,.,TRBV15,ATSTDLKATQY
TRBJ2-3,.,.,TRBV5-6,ASSLQGSADTQY
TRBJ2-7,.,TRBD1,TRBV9,ASSVAGTGIREQY
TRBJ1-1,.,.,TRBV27,ASSLTMAGVGEAF
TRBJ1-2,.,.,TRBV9,ASSVGGGGYT
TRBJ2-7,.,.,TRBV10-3,AIDNGLNYEQY
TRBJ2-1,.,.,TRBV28,ASSQAEQF
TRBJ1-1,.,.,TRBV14,ASSLLGGPEAF
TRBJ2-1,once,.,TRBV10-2,ASTYGAGDEQF
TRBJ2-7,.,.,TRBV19,ATTWAYEQY
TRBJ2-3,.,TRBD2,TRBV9,ASSVGGRIDTQY
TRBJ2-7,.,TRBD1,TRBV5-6,ASSQGQGYGEQY
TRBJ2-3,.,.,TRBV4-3,ASSQDKGSTSTDTQY
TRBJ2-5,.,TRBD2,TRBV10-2,ASASGYQETQY
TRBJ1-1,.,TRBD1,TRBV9,ASSLRQGAGTEAF
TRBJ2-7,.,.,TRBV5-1,ASSAGRSSYEQY
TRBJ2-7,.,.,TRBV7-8,ASSSVRAYEQY
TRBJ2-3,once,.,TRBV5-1,ASSSGTARTRDTQY
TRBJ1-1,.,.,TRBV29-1,SVEDGQGWRAF
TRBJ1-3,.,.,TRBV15,ATRSPGNTIY
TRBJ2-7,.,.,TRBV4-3,ASSPRSRSYEQY
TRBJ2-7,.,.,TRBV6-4,ASSPAAGSYEQY
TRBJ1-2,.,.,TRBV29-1,SVRGLDGYT
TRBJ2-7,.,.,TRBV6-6,ASSSAFQYEQY
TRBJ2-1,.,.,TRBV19,ASSIATREHYPMNEQF
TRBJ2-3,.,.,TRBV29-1,SVEDRIRLADTQY
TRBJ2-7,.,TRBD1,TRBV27,ASSYSGGAGYEQY
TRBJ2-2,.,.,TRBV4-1,ASSQYLRDGANTGELF
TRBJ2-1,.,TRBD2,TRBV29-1,SVVTSGRPNEQF
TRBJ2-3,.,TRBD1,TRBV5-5,ASSPGQGESRD
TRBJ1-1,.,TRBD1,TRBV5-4,ASRVGQGATEAF
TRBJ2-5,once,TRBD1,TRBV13,ASSLLWTGTQEETQY
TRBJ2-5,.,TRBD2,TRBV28,ASTDAGGYQETQY
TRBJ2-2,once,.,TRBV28,ASSLLAGGELF
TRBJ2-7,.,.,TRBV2,ASSPEDVSYEQY
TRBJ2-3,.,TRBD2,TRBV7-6,ASSPGTSGSFPDTQY
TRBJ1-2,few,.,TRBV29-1,SVKRNYGYT